This T cell receptor beta chain comes out of a study of identical twins. Study results and caveats: Partial confounding of zero-insertion analyses by invariant MAIT and iNKT cells was possible. Insertion counts were lower in abundant cord blood beta clonotypes, a trend that memory repertoires did not show.

This clonotype has more than one count but fewer than ten. Its antigen remains unknown. There are 15 residues in the CDR3. The V segment lost 10 bases and the J segment 0 bases; nucleotides outside the gene matches: 6. Germline lookup yields CDR1 WNHNN and CDR2 SYGVQD (reference sequence). TCRdb processed the 5' RACE reads anew with MiXCR; each CDR3 protein has one entry. The sample consists of hundreds of thousands of distinct CDR3 sequences, 21% of them appearing once. These data were also filed under a second study, of T cells expressing NK-cell markers. In that study: NKG2C+ dominant clonotype frequencies in roughly six donors were roughly 1.0-7.5% of CD8+ T cells.

The source of this sequence is a woman aged 18 to 35 in good health. The chain has TRBV10-1 and TRBJ2-1; 10 nucleotides agree with TRBD2. Material for sequencing was PBMCs. The CDR3 spells CATGAGGSSYNEQFF. DNA of the CDR3: TGCGCCACCGGAGCGGGAGGGAGCTCCTACAATGAGCAGTTCTTC.